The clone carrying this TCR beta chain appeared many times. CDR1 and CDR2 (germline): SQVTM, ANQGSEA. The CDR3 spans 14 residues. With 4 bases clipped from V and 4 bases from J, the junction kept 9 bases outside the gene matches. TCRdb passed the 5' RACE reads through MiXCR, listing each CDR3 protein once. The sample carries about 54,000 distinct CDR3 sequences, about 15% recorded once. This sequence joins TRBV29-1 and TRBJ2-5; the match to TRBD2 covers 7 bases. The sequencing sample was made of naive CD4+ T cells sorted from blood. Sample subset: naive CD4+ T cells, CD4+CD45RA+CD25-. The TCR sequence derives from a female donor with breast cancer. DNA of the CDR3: TGCAGCGTTGGGCGGGAGAGACGTGGAGAGACCCAGTACTTC. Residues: CSVGRERRGETQYF. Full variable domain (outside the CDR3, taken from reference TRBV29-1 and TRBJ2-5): SAVISQKPSRDICQRGTSLTIQCQVDSQVTMMFWYRQQPGQSLTLIATANQGSEATYESGFVIDKFPISRPNLTFSTLTVSNMSPEDSSIYLCSVGRERRGETQYFGPGTRLLVL.